These 5 T cell receptor beta chains share one sample of origin, sequenced in a study of shared clonotypes between healthy human individuals. TCRdb keeps only in-frame clones here, not all; method: immunoSEQ multiplex PCR. Of roughly 850,000 clones listed, just over 95% are singletons. Terminally differentiated effector memory CD45RA+ cells were excluded by CCR7 positive selection of CD45RO-negative cells. Input material: naive CD8+ T cells sorted from blood. Source of these receptors: a man aged 30-40 years in good health.

The V call is TRBV28, the J call TRBJ1-2; D not certain. Trimming removed 6 bases at V and 6 bases at J, with 20 bases between. Germline V gene sequence: CDR1 MDHEN, CDR2 SYDVKM. The CDR3 has 15 amino acids. The CDR3 nucleotides read TGTGCCAGCAGAAAAACGTTAGGGATAGAAGATGGCTACACCTTC. Translating it yields CASRKTLGIEDGYTF.

The chain carries TRBV5-4 and TRBJ2-1; 7 positions agree with TRBD1. J lost 7 bases, V lost 3 bases, and 4 bases had no gene match. Germline V CDR1 and CDR2: SGHNT, YYREEE (reference sequence). The length of the CDR3 is 13 residues. This chain's CDR3 is CASSWSQGNEQFF. In nucleotides, the CDR3 is TGTGCCAGCAGCTGGTCACAGGGGAATGAGCAGTTCTTC.

The chain is built from TRBV9 and TRBJ1-1, with TRBD1 matching over 7 bases. Per the germline V gene, CDR1 is SGDLS and CDR2 is YYNGEE. There are 15 residues in the CDR3. V lost 3 bases, J lost 4 bases, and 9 bases stayed unmatched. The CDR3: CASSASGGLATEAFF. The CDR3 DNA reads TGTGCCAGCAGCGCTTCAGGGGGGTTAGCCACTGAAGCTTTCTTT.

CDR3 sequence: CASSPPDTREETQYF. The CDR3, as DNA: TGTGCCAGCTCACCACCCGACACCAGGGAGGAGACCCAGTACTTC. The chain joins TRBV18 to TRBJ2-5; D is possibly TRBD1 or TRBD2 (5 bases each). The CDR3 is 15 amino acids. V dropped 0 bases and J dropped 5 bases, with 13 bases sitting between them. Germline V CDR1 and CDR2: KGHSH, LQKENI.

Only a few counts were recorded for this clone. V is TRBV5-1 and J is TRBJ2-1; 10 nucleotides line up with TRBD2. Germline values: CDR1 SGHRS, CDR2 YFSETQ. The CDR3 is made up of 15 amino acids. V dropped 1 base and J dropped 6; count of bases not matched to a gene: 4. The CDR3 nucleotides read TGCGCCAGCAGCTTGCTTGGACTAGCGGCCAATGAGCAGTTCTTC. This codes for CASSLLGLAANEQFF.